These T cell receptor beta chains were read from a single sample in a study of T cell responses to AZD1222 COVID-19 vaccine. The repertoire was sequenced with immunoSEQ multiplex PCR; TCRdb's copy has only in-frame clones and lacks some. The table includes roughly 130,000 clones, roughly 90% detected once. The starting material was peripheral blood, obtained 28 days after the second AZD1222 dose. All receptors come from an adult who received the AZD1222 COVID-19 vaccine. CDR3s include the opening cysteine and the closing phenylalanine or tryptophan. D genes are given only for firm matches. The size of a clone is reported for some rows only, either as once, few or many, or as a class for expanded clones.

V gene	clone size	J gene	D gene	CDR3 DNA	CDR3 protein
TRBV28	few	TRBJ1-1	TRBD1	TGTGCCAGCAGTAGACAGGGAGGAGGCACTGAAGCTTTCTTT	CASSRQGGGTEAFF
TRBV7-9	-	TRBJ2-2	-	TGTGCCAGCAGCTTACCCACAGGGACGGACACCGGGGAGCTGTTTTTT	CASSLPTGTDTGELFF
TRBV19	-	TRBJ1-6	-	TGTGCCAGTAGTCCTCCTCGAAGCTCCTATAATTCACCCCTCCACTTT	CASSPPRSSYNSPLHF
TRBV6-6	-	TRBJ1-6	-	TGTGCCAGCAGTTACTCAGGGCAGGGATCTTCACCCCTCCACTTT	CASSYSGQGSSPLHF
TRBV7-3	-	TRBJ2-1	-	TGTGCCAGCAGCCGGGACCCGACGAGCTCCTACAATGAGCAGTTCTTC	CASSRDPTSSYNEQFF
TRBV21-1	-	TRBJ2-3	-	TGTGCCAGCAGCAAGACAGGGGGCGCAGATACGCAGTATTTT	CASSKTGGADTQYF
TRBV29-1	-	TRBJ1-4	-	TGCAGCGTTGAAGACCGAGGGGCGCGGCGGGAAAAACTGTTTTTT	CSVEDRGARREKLFF
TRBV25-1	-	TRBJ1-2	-	TGTGCCAGCAGTGGGGTGTTTGGGCCGACAGTAAGTGGCTACACCTTC	CASSGVFGPTVSGYTF
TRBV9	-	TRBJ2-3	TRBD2	TGTGCCAGCAGCGTAATCCCCGGACTAGCGGGAGGGAACACAGATACGCAGTATTTT	CASSVIPGLAGGNTDTQYF
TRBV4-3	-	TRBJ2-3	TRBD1	TGCGCCAGCAGCCAATCAATATCCGAGGGGGCGCGAACAGATACGCAGTATTTT	CASSQSISEGARTDTQYF
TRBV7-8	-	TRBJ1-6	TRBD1	TGTGCCAGCAGCTCAACGACAGGGGGCCTGAATTCACCCCTCCACTTT	CASSSTTGGLNSPLHF
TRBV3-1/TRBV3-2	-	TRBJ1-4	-	TGTGCCAGCAGCCAAGAGTGGATCCGAGTTGCAACTAATGAAAAACTGTTTTTT	CASSQEWIRVATNEKLFF
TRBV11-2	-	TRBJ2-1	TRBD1	TGTGCCAGCAGCTTAGGGGTCGACAGGGCCTCCTACAATGAGCAGTTCTTC	CASSLGVDRASYNEQFF
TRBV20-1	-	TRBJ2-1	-	TGCAGTGCTAGATCAGCGAATGAGCAGTTCTTC	CSARSANEQFF
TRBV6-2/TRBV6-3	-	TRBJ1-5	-	TGTGCCAGCAGTCTCCCCCTGAGGGGGGAATATAGCAATCAGCCCCAGCATTTT	CASSLPLRGEYSNQPQHF
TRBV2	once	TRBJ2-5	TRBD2	TGTGCCAGCAGTGATGGGACTAGCCCTTCGAAGGAGACCCAGTACTTC	CASSDGTSPSKETQYF
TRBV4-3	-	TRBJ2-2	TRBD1	TGCGCCAGCAGGTACAGGGGGAACACCGGGGAGCTGTTTTTT	CASRYRGNTGELFF
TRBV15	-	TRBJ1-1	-	TGTGCCACCAGCAGAGGGGACACCGAAGCTTTCTTT	CATSRGDTEAFF
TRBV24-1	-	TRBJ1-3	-	TGTGCCACCAGGGGGTCCTCTGGAAACACCATATATTTT	CATRGSSGNTIYF
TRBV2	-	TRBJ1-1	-	TGTGCCAGCAGTGCCTGGGACACGTTGAACACTGAAGCTTTCTTT	CASSAWDTLNTEAFF
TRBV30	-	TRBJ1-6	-	TGTGCCTGGAGTGTAGGGGACAATTCACCCCTCCACTTT	CAWSVGDNSPLHF
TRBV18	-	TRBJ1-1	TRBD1	TGTGCCAGCTCACCGTGGGCCGCAGGGGGCATGAACACTGAAGCTTTCTTT	CASSPWAAGGMNTEAFF
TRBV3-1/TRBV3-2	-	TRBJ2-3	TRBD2	TGTGCCAGCAGCCAAGTAGCGGCGGGAGTGAGGACAGATACGCAGTATTTT	CASSQVAAGVRTDTQYF
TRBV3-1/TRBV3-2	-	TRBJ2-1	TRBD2	TGTGCCAGCAGCCAAGATGGACTAGCGGGAGGGTTTGAGCAGTTCTTC	CASSQDGLAGGFEQFF
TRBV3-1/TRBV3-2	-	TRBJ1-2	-	TGTGCCAGCAGCCGAGGAACCCTCTATGGCTACACCTTC	CASSRGTLYGYTF
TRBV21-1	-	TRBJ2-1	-	TGTGCCAGCAGTACAGGGGGCAGGATAGCACACTCCTACAATGAGCAGTTCTTC	CASSTGGRIAHSYNEQFF
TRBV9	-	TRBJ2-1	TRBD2	TGTGCCAGCAGCCAGGCGGGAGGTACCTACAATGAGCAGTTCTTC	CASSQAGGTYNEQFF
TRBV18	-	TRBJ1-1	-	TGTGCCAGCTCACCACCGAGGGGTTCGAGTACTGAAGCTTTCTTT	CASSPPRGSSTEAFF
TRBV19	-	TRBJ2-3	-	TGTGCCAGTAGGTGGCTGGATACGCAGTATTTT	CASRWLDTQYF
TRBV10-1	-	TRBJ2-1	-	TGCGCCAGCAGTGAGTCGACGGGAGAGTCTATGAGCTCCTACAATGAGCAGTTCTTC	CASSESTGESMSSYNEQFF
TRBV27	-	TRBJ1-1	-	TGTGCCAGCAGCGACCAATGGACTATAAAAACTGAAGCTTTCTTT	CASSDQWTIKTEAFF
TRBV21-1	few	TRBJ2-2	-	TGTGCCAGCAGCAGTGCTGTGAACACCGGGGAGCTGTTTTTT	CASSSAVNTGELFF
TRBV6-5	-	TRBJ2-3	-	TGTGCCAGCAGTCGACAGGCTTACACAGATACGCAGTATTTT	CASSRQAYTDTQYF
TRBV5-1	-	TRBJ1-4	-	TGCGCCAGCAGCCCCGCGGTTGGGGCCGGAATTGAAAAACTGTTTTTT	CASSPAVGAGIEKLFF
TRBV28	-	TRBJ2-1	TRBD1	TGTGCCAGCAGTTCGGCGACAGGGTACAATGAGCAGTTCTTC	CASSSATGYNEQFF
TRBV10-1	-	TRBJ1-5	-	TGCGCCAGCAGGGGGAGTCTTAGATGGACAGTCAAGGGCAATCAGCCCCAGCATTTT	CASRGSLRWTVKGNQPQHF
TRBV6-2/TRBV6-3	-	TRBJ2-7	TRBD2	TGTGCCAGCAGCCACCTAGCGGGAGCATCCTACGAGCAGTACTTC	CASSHLAGASYEQYF
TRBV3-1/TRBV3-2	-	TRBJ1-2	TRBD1	TGTGCCACAGCCACAAATGTGGGGACAGGGGGCTACACCTTC	CATATNVGTGGYTF
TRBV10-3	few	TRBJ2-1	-	TGTGCCATCAGTGAGGGACAGTTCTACAATGAGCAGTTCTTC	CAISEGQFYNEQFF
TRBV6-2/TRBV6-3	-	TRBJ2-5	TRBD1	TGTGCCAGCAGTCTACCCCGACAGGGGCAAGAGACCCAGTACTTC	CASSLPRQGQETQYF
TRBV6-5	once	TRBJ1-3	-	TGTGCCAGCAGTTACATGGGGGCATCGGGAAACACCATATATTTT	CASSYMGASGNTIYF